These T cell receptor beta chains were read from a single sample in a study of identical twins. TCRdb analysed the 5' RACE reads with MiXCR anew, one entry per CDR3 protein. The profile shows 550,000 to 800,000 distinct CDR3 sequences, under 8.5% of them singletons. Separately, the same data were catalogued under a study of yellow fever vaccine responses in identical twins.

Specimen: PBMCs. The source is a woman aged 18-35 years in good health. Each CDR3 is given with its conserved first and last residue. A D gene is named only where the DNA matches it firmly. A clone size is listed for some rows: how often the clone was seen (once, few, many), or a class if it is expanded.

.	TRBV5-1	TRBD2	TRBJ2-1	TGCGCCAGCAGCTTGACCGGGGGAGGGTTCTACAATGAGCAGTTCTTC	CASSLTGGGFYNEQFF
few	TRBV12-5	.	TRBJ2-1	TGTGCTAGTGGTTTGCGGGGGTACCACAATGAGCAGTTCTTC	CASGLRGYHNEQFF
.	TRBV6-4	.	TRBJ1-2	TGTGCGGCGTACAGTAACTATGGCTACACCTTC	CAAYSNYGYTF
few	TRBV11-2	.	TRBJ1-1	TGTGCCAGCAGCGCCCAAGGGACGGGCACTGAAGCTTTCTTT	CASSAQGTGTEAFF
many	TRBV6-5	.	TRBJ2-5	TGTGCCAGCAGTTACTCGAGTAAATACGGGACCCAGTACTTC	CASSYSSKYGTQYF
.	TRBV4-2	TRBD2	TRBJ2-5	TGTGCCAGCAGCCAAGGACTAGTCCCGGGGGGAGAGACCCAGTACTTC	CASSQGLVPGGETQYF
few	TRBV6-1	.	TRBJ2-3	TGTGCCAGCAATGGGCGTAGCGCTAGCACAGATACGCAGTATTTT	CASNGRSASTDTQYF
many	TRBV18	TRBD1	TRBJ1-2	TGTGCCAGCTCCCCCGGGTCCCGTACAGGGACAGGGAACTATGGCTACACCTTC	CASSPGSRTGTGNYGYTF
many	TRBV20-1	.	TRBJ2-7	TGCAGTGCTAGAGATCGGGCAGCACTCTCCTACGAGCAGTACTTC	CSARDRAALSYEQYF
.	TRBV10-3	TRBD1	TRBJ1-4	TGTGCCACTACCCTCGGACAGGGTACTAATGAAAAACTGTTTTTT	CATTLGQGTNEKLFF
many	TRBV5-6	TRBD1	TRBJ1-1	TGTGCCAGCAGCTTGGAGGGGCCAGGGGGCGCGGGTACTGAAGCTTTCTTT	CASSLEGPGGAGTEAFF
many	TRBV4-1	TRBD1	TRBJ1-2	TGCGCCAGCAGACAGACAGGGGGCTATGGCTACACCTTC	CASRQTGGYGYTF
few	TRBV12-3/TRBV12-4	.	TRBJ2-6	TGTGCCAGCAGTTCCTCGGGGGCTGGGGCCAACGTCCTGACTTTC	CASSSSGAGANVLTF